The 29 T cell receptor beta chains given below trace back to one sample, sequenced in a study of T cell responses to AZD1222 COVID-19 vaccine. Profiling relied on immunoSEQ multiplex PCR, and the TCRdb table lists in-frame clones only, not all of them. Of about 200,000 clones in the sample, approximately 90% were seen once. This sample comprised peripheral blood, obtained 28 days after the second AZD1222 dose. All receptors derive from an adult who received the AZD1222 COVID-19 vaccine.

The chain recombines TRBV11-3 with TRBJ2-5, with D uncertain. V lost 1 base and J lost 5, with 14 bases in between. CDR3 length: 15 amino acids. The germline V gene has CDR1 SGHNT and CDR2 YENEEA. In DNA, the CDR3 is TGTGCCAGCAGCTTAGGCCAGTCCGATAAGGAGACCCAGTACTTC. Translated, it gives CASSLGQSDKETQYF.

The chain has TRBV28 and TRBJ1-5, with 10 nucleotides matching TRBD1. The V gene's germline CDR1 is MDHEN and CDR2 SYDVKM. CDR3 length equals 17 residues. V dropped 5 bases and J dropped 0; count of bases not matched to a gene: 7. CDR3 protein: CASSRDRGAYSNQPQHF. CDR3 bases: TGTGCCAGCAGTCGGGACAGGGGAGCCTATAGCAATCAGCCCCAGCATTTT.

V gene TRBV2 combines with J gene TRBJ1-2; 7 nucleotides agree with TRBD1. Per germline, CDR1 SNHLY and CDR2 FYNNEI. This CDR3 is 15 amino acids long. Trimming removed 7 bases from V and 0 bases from J; junction bases left unmatched: 8. CDR3 nucleotides: TGTGCCAGCAAAATACAGGGGCCAGCTAACTATGGCTACACCTTC. This codes for CASKIQGPANYGYTF.

The V call is TRBV4-1, the J call TRBJ1-2; D perhaps matches TRBD1 (5 bases). CDR1 MGHRA and CDR2 YSYEKL come from the germline V gene. This CDR3 has 15 amino acids. V was pared by 4 bases and J by 6 bases, with 18 bases between. The CDR3 reads CASSLPGGGENGYTF. Here the CDR3 DNA reads TGCGCCAGCAGCCTACCGGGAGGAGGGGAAAATGGCTACACCTTC.

The genes are TRBV28 and TRBJ2-5, with 7 bases lining up with TRBD1. This CDR3 has 16 amino acids. With V trimmed by 6 bases and J by 4 bases, 14 bases remained unmatched. Germline CDR1 MDHEN, CDR2 SYDVKM. Written as DNA, the CDR3 is TGTGCCAGCAGCCGCCAGACAGGGCACCTTGGAGAGACCCAGTACTTC. It translates to CASSRQTGHLGETQYF.

The chain combines TRBV4-1 with TRBJ1-6; TRBD1 aligns across 7 bases. The CDR3 spans 16 residues. The V gene end was trimmed by 4 bases and the J gene end by 4 bases; junction bases not matched to a gene: 7. Germline values: CDR1 MGHRA, CDR2 YSYEKL. The CDR3 loop is CASSPGNRGYNSPLHF. As DNA, the CDR3 is TGCGCCAGCAGCCCCGGAAACAGGGGATATAATTCACCCCTCCACTTT.

In its sample, this clone was seen once. V and J are TRBV29-1 and TRBJ1-1, with 8 bases matching TRBD1. The CDR3 covers 14 residues. CDR1 and CDR2 from the germline V gene are SQVTM and ANQGSEA. V lost 3 bases to trimming and J lost 5 bases; unmatched junction nucleotides: 8. The CDR3 DNA reads TGCAGCGTTGATTTGAGGACAGGGAGGACTGAAGCTTTCTTT. Protein product: CSVDLRTGRTEAFF.

The table lists this clone with a count of one. V usage is TRBV19 and J usage is TRBJ1-2; D unresolved. CDR1 LNHDA and CDR2 SQIVND come from the germline V gene (reference sequence). V shed 4 bases and J shed 0 bases, with 12 bases lying between them. The CDR3 spans 15 residues. The CDR3 DNA is TGTGCCAGTAGTACCCAGTGGGGTCCTAACTATGGCTACACCTTC. Translated: CASSTQWGPNYGYTF.

The chain links TRBV6-5 to TRBJ1-1; D is uncertain. Germline lookup yields CDR1 MNHEY and CDR2 SVGAGI. The CDR3 covers 11 residues. Deletions cut 6 bases from V and 8 bases from J, with 10 bases between. CDR3 protein: CASSRDEEAFF. DNA for the CDR3: TGTGCCAGCAGCAGAGACGAGGAAGCTTTCTTT.

The chain has TRBV28 and TRBJ1-1; a possible D gene is TRBD1 (5 bases). Germline V gene data show CDR1 as MDHEN and CDR2 as SYDVKM. V was trimmed by 7 bases and J by 0 bases, leaving 15 bases between them. The CDR3 length is 15 residues. CDR3 region: CASNTPGSMNTEAFF. The CDR3 nucleotides read TGTGCCAGCAACACGCCAGGGTCCATGAACACTGAAGCTTTCTTT.

This chain connects TRBV5-1 to TRBJ2-7, with TRBD2 identical over 16 bases. The CDR3 runs 22 residues. Per germline, CDR1 SGHRS and CDR2 YFSETQ. V was clipped by 4 bases and J by 1 base; unmatched bases: 20. The CDR3 is CASSRTGTSGRGAARRSYEQYF. In nucleotides, the CDR3 is TGCGCCAGCAGCCGCACCGGGACTAGCGGGAGGGGAGCGGCAAGGAGGTCCTACGAGCAGTACTTC.

The chain links TRBV7-8 to TRBJ1-2; D is unclear. Trimming left V 1 base short and J 8 bases short, with 11 bases between. The CDR3 covers 13 residues. CDR1 is SGHVS, CDR2 FQNEAQ, per germline. CDR3 in amino acids: CASSLVAGQGYTF. As DNA, the CDR3 is TGTGCCAGCAGCTTAGTCGCCGGGCAGGGCTACACCTTC.

V is TRBV4-1 and J is TRBJ1-2; D gene uncertain. CDR3 length: 15 amino acids. CDR1 is MGHRA, CDR2 YSYEKL, per germline. V shed 3 bases and J shed 1 base, with 12 bases lying between them. The CDR3 loop reads CASSQAQSVNYGYTF. In nucleotides, the CDR3 is TGCGCCAGCAGCCAGGCCCAGAGCGTTAACTATGGCTACACCTTC.

The V and J genes are TRBV7-3 and TRBJ2-7; 8 bases are a match to TRBD2. The V gene's germline CDR1 is SGHTA and CDR2 FQGTGA. This CDR3 is built from 13 residues. Trimming cost V 5 bases and J 6 bases; bases outside gene matches: 6. CDR3: CASSAGLVGEQYF. The CDR3 bases are TGTGCCAGCAGCGCGGGACTAGTAGGCGAGCAGTACTTC.

The chain has TRBV28 and TRBJ1-2, with D unclear. CDR1 and CDR2 from the germline V gene are MDHEN and SYDVKM. The V end was cut by 3 bases, the J end by 2 bases, with 16 bases between. The CDR3 extends over 16 amino acids. The chain's CDR3 is CASSFSFREMNYGYTF. As DNA, the CDR3 is TGTGCCAGCAGTTTTAGTTTTAGGGAGATGAACTATGGCTACACCTTC.

The chain carries TRBV10-3 and TRBJ1-1; 7 nucleotides align to TRBD1. V was pared by 4 bases and J by 0 bases, with 5 bases of the junction left unmatched. This CDR3 region has 15 residues. Germline values: CDR1 ENHRY, CDR2 SYGVKD. The CDR3 region has the DNA TGTGCCATCAGTGGCTACAGGGGCCTGAACACTGAAGCTTTCTTT. Protein product: CAISGYRGLNTEAFF.

This clone was detected once. This rearrangement joins TRBV19 to TRBJ1-2; D remains ambiguous. In germline, CDR1 is LNHDA, CDR2 SQIVND (reference sequence). This CDR3 contains 13 residues. Trimming shortened V by 6 bases and J by 2 bases, and 10 bases separated the two germline ends. The CDR3 reads CASSEGPNYGYTF. For the CDR3, the DNA is TGTGCCAGTAGCGAAGGACCCAACTATGGCTACACCTTC.

CDR3 DNA: TGTGCCAGCAGCTTAGCTAGCAGTGAGCAGTTCTTC. Translating it yields CASSLASSEQFF. The chain employs TRBV7-8 and TRBJ2-1; no clear D gene. Germline values: CDR1 SGHVS, CDR2 FQNEAQ. CDR3 length equals 12 residues. V was pared by 0 bases and J by 9 bases, with 6 bases between.

This sequence joins TRBV4-3 and TRBJ1-4; no definite D call. The V end lost 2 bases, the J end lost 4 bases, and 11 bases lay between the germline ends. The CDR3 runs to 15 residues. CDR1 and CDR2 (germline): LGHNA, YSLEER. The CDR3 DNA follows: TGCGCCAGCAGCCAATCTCATGGGTTTAATGAAAAACTGTTTTTT. It yields the protein CASSQSHGFNEKLFF.

J is TRBJ2-2 and V is TRBV28; 7 bases fit TRBD2. The ends lost 6 bases at V and 0 bases at J; junction bases unmatched: 4. CDR3 size: 15 residues. CDR1 is MDHEN, CDR2 SYDVKM, per germline. The CDR3 sequence is CASSPGGPNTGELFF. CDR3 DNA: TGTGCCAGCAGCCCGGGAGGACCGAACACCGGGGAGCTGTTTTTT.

The CDR3 coding sequence is TGTGCCAGCGCCTCTCCAAACGGTCCCTACTTC. Encoded protein: CASASPNGPYF. The genes are TRBV2 and TRBJ2-7; D is unresolved. With 8 bases removed from V and 13 bases from J, the gap between germline ends came to 18 bases. CDR1 SNHLY and CDR2 FYNNEI come from the germline V gene. The CDR3 is made up of 11 amino acids. Full variable domain (rest looked up from reference TRBV2 and TRBJ2-7): EPEVTQTPSHQVTQMGQEVILRCVPISNHLYFYWYRQILGQKVEFLVSFYNNEISEKSEIFDDQFSVERPDGSNFTLKIRSTKLEDSAMYFCASASPNGPYFGPGTRLTVT.

V and J are TRBV10-1 and TRBJ1-4; D is uncertain. Germline CDR1 reads WNHNN; CDR2 reads SYGVQD (reference sequence). V was shortened by 7 bases and J by 14 bases, with 8 bases between the two germline ends. The length of the CDR3 is 9 residues. The CDR3 reads CASTGGLFF. CDR3 sequence (DNA): TGCGCCAGCACGGGAGGTCTGTTTTTT.

The chain couples TRBV16 to TRBJ1-2; D uncertain. V lost 4 bases to trimming and J lost 2 bases, with 5 bases between them. The germline CDR1 and CDR2 sequences are KGHSY and FQNENV. The CDR3 has 12 residues. CDR3 nucleotides: TGTGCCAGCAGCCTGGGAAACTATGGCTACACCTTC. Translation: CASSLGNYGYTF. The whole variable domain, remainder taken from reference TRBV16 and TRBJ1-2, is GEEVAQTPKHLVRGEGQKAKLYCAPIKGHSYVFWYQQVLKNEFKFLISFQNENVFDETGMPKERFSAKCLPNSPCSLEIQATKLEDSAVYFCASSLGNYGYTFGSGTRLTVV.

The V call is TRBV25-1, the J call TRBJ1-1; possible D gene TRBD1, 6 bases. V lost 8 bases and J lost 7, with 14 bases in between. Germline CDR1 is MGHDK and CDR2 is SYGVNS. This CDR3 contains 12 residues. CDR3: CASVGRGSEAFF. As DNA, the CDR3 is TGTGCCAGCGTGGGTAGGGGGAGTGAAGCTTTCTTT. The whole variable domain, filled in from reference TRBV25-1 and TRBJ1-1, reads EADIYQTPRYLVIGTGKKITLECSQTMGHDKMYWYQQDPGMELHLIHYSYGVNSTEKGDLSSESTVSRIRTEHFPLTLESARPSHTSQYLCASVGRGSEAFFGQGTRLTVV.

The rearrangement links TRBV24-1 to TRBJ2-1, with 10 bases fitting TRBD2. J gave up 8 bases and V 1 base, and 10 bases lay outside the gene matches. Per the germline V gene, CDR1 is KGHDR and CDR2 is SFDVKD. The CDR3 has 17 residues. The CDR3 region is CATSDFAASGSIYEQFF. In DNA form, the CDR3 reads TGTGCCACCAGTGATTTTGCCGCTAGCGGGAGCATCTATGAGCAGTTCTTC.

This chain connects TRBV6-5 to TRBJ2-4; the D is unclear. V dropped 5 bases and J dropped 6 bases, with 11 bases sitting between them. The CDR3 is made up of 13 amino acids. Germline lookup yields CDR1 MNHEY and CDR2 SVGAGI. This chain's CDR3 is CASSPAVVNIQYF. The CDR3 DNA sequence: TGTGCCAGCAGTCCGGCGGTCGTAAACATTCAGTACTTC.

The chain links TRBV29-1 to TRBJ2-2, with a tentative D call TRBD2 (6 bases). This CDR3 spans 15 amino acids. With 6 bases removed from V and 7 bases from J, the gap between germline ends came to 21 bases. The germline CDR1 and CDR2 sequences are SQVTM and ANQGSEA. CDR3 protein: CSVGGTASVGGELFF. Here the CDR3 DNA reads TGCAGCGTGGGCGGGACGGCTAGCGTTGGCGGGGAGCTGTTTTTT.

The chain employs TRBV11-2 and TRBJ2-2; TRBD2 matches at 13 bases. Germline lookup yields CDR1 SGHAT and CDR2 FQNNGV. V lost 4 bases, J lost 1 base, and 3 bases stayed unmatched. This CDR3 comprises 17 residues. The CDR3 is CASSSGTSGVNTGELFF. CDR3 DNA sequence: TGTGCCAGCAGCTCGGGGACTAGCGGGGTGAACACCGGGGAGCTGTTTTTT.

This chain links TRBV5-1 with TRBJ2-5; D might be TRBD1 (5 bases). CDR3 length: 14 amino acids. Germline assignment: CDR1 SGHRS and CDR2 YFSETQ. V gave up 4 bases and J gave up 2 bases, with 12 bases separating them. CDR3 sequence (DNA): TGCGCCAGCAGCGAACCTCAGGGACAAGAGACCCAGTACTTC. It yields the protein CASSEPQGQETQYF.